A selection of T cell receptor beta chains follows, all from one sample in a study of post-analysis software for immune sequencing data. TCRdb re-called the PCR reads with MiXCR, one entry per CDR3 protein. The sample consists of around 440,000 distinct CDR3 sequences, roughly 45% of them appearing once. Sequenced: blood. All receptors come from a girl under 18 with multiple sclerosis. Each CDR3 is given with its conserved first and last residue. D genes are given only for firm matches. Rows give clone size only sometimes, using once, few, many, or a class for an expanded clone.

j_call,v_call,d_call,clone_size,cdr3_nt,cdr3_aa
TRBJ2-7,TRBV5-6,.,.,TGTGCCAGCAACACCAGGGAATCCTACGAGCAGTACTTC,CASNTRESYEQYF
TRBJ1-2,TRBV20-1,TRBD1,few,TGCAGTGCGGACCGACAGGGCAACTATGGCTACACCTTC,CSADRQGNYGYTF
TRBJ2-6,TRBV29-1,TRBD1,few,TGCAGCGTTGAAGTGCGGGACAGGGAGTCCTCTGGGGCCAACGTCCTGACTTTC,CSVEVRDRESSGANVLTF
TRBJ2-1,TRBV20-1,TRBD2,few,TGCAGCCCGCTCCGCCTAGCGGGTTACAATGAGCAGTTCTTC,CSPLRLAGYNEQFF
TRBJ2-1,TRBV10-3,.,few,TGTGCCATCAGTGGGACAGAATATTACAATGAGCAGTTCTTC,CAISGTEYYNEQFF
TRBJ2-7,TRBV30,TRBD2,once,TGTGCCTGGAGTGGGACTAGCGGGAGTTCCTACGAGCAGTACTTC,CAWSGTSGSSYEQYF
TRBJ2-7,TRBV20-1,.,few,TGCAGTGCTAGATCCGGGGGTAAAAACAGGGTCTACGAGCAGTACTTC,CSARSGGKNRVYEQYF
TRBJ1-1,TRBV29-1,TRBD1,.,TGCAGCGTTGAAGTCAGGGGGCTTTACACTGAAGCTTTCTTT,CSVEVRGLYTEAFF
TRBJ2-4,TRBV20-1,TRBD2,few,TGCAGTGCTAGAGAGGGTAGCGGGAGTTGGGAAAACATTCAGTACTTC,CSAREGSGSWENIQYF
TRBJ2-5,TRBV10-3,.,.,TGTGCCAGCAGTTATGGGGGAGAGAAAACCCAGTACTTC,CASSYGGEKTQYF
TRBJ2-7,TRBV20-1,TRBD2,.,TGCAGTGCCCCGGGACTAGCGGGTTCCTACGAGCAGTACTTC,CSAPGLAGSYEQYF
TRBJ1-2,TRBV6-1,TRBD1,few,TGTGCCAGCAGGCCCGGGACAGGGGGCGACGGCTACACCTTC,CASRPGTGGDGYTF
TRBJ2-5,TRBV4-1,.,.,TGCGCCAGCAGCCAGAAGGGAAGGGGAACACAAGAGACCCAGTACTTC,CASSQKGRGTQETQYF
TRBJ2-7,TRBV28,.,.,TGTGCCAGCACCCCTTTTGGGAGCGGCTCCTACGAGCAGTACTTC,CASTPFGSGSYEQYF
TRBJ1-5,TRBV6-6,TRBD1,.,TGTGCCAGCAGTTACCTTGGCAGGGGGCTCGATCAGCCCCAGCATTTT,CASSYLGRGLDQPQHF
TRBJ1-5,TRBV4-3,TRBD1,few,TGCGCCAGCAGCCAAACCGGACAGGGTAATCAGCCCCAGCATTTT,CASSQTGQGNQPQHF
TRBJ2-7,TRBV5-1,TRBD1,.,TGCGCCAGCAGCTTGATTGGACAGGGGGTCGAGCAGTACTTC,CASSLIGQGVEQYF
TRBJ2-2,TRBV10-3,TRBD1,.,TGTGCCATCAGCTCGACAGGGGAAGACACCGGGGAGCTGTTTTTT,CAISSTGEDTGELFF
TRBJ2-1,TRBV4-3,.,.,TGCGCCAGCAGCCAGCGCCGGGATCAGCAGTTCTTC,CASSQRRDQQFF
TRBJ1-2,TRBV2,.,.,TGTGCCAGCAGTGTGGCCGCGGCTATCACCTTC,CASSVAAAITF
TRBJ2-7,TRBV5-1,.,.,TGCGCCAGCAGCTCCGGGACACTGAGCTCCTACGAGCAGTACTTC,CASSSGTLSSYEQYF
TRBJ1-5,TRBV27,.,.,TGTGCCAGCAGTCCACAGGGCGGCAATCAGCCCCAGCATTTT,CASSPQGGNQPQHF
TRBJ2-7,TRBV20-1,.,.,TGCAGTGCTAGCGGGATGAGCTCCTACGAGCACTACTTC,CSASGMSSYEHYF
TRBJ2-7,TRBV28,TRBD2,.,TGTGCCAGCATCTTAGCGGGAGGGGCCTACGAGCAGTACTTC,CASILAGGAYEQYF
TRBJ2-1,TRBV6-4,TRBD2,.,TGTGCCAGCAGTGACTCGGGAGCGGGGTACTCCTACAATGAGCAGTTCTTC,CASSDSGAGYSYNEQFF
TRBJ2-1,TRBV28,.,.,TGTGCCAGCGAGGGCCGCGGGAATGAGCAGTTCTTC,CASEGRGNEQFF
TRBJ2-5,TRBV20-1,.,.,TGCAGTGCTAGAGTCCTCCCTCCAAGGGCCTTGGAGACCCAGTACTTC,CSARVLPPRALETQYF
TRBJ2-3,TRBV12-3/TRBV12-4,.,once,TGTGCCAGCAGTTTCCCCTACAGGGAGAGCACAGATACGCAGTATTTT,CASSFPYRESTDTQYF
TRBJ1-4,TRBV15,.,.,TGTGCCACCAGCGGAGTAGGCCAGGTTAATGAAAAACTGTTTTTT,CATSGVGQVNEKLFF
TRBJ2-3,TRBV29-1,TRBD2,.,TGCGGCGTTGAGCCCCCGGGACTAGCGGGGATCACAGATACGCAGTATTTT,CGVEPPGLAGITDTQYF
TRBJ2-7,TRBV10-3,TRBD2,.,TGTGCCATCAGTGAGTCGACGGGGCGGGAGGGCCTAAATGAGCAGTACTTC,CAISESTGREGLNEQYF
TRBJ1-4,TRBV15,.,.,TGTGCCACCAGCAGAGATTGGACTACAACTAATGAAAAACTGTTTTTT,CATSRDWTTTNEKLFF
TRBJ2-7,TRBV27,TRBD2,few,TGTGCCAGCAGTCGACCGGGACTAAATTCCTACGAGCAGTACTTC,CASSRPGLNSYEQYF
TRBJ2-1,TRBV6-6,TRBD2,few,TGTGCCAGCAGCCGGGGACTAGCGGAATATAATGAGCAGTTCTTC,CASSRGLAEYNEQFF
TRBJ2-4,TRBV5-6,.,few,TGTGCCAGCAGCTTAGACGTCGGGAACATTCAGTACTTC,CASSLDVGNIQYF
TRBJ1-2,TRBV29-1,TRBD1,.,TGCAGCGTTGAACCTAGACAGGGGACGTATGGCTACACCTTC,CSVEPRQGTYGYTF
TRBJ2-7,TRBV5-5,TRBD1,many,TGTGCCAGCAGCGTGGGACAGGGACCTAACGAGCAGTACTTC,CASSVGQGPNEQYF
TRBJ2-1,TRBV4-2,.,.,TGTGCCAGCAGCCAAGAGGAGGGGGACTACCCCTTCAATGAGCAGTTCTTC,CASSQEEGDYPFNEQFF
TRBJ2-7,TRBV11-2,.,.,TGTGCCAGCAGCATTCCGGGACACATATCCTACGAGCAGTACTTC,CASSIPGHISYEQYF
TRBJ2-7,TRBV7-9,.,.,TGTGCCAGCAGCTTTGCCCCTTACGAGCAGTACTTC,CASSFAPYEQYF
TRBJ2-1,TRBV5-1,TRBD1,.,TGCGCCAGCAGCTTGTGGGACAGGGTGAACAATGAGCAGTTCTTC,CASSLWDRVNNEQFF
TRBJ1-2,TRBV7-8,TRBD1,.,TGCGCCAGCAGCTTAGGGCGCAGACAGGGGGCGGCTAACTATGGCTACACCTTC,CASSLGRRQGAANYGYTF